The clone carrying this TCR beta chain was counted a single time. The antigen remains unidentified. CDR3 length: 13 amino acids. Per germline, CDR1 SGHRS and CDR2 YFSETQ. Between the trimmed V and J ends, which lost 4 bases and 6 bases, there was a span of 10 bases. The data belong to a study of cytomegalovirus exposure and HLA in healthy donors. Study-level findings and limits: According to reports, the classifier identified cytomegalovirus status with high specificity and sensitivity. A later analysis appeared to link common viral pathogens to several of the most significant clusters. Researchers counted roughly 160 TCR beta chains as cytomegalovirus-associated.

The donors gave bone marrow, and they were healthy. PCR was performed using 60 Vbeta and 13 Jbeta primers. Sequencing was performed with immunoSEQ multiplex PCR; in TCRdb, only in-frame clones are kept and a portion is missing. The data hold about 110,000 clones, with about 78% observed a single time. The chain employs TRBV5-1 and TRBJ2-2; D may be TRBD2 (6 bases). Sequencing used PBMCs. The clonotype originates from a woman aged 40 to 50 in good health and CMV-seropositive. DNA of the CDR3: TGCGCCAGCAGCCACCCGGGGGCCGGGGAGCTGTTTTTT. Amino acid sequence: CASSHPGAGELFF.